The 9 T cell receptor beta chains listed next were all sequenced from one sample in a study of cytomegalovirus exposure and HLA in healthy donors. In the PCR, 60 Vbeta and 13 Jbeta primers were used. The method was immunoSEQ multiplex PCR; TCRdb's version includes in-frame clones alone and lacks a portion of them. Of more than 90,000 clones detected, 75% to 80% appear once; the ten largest clones hold 6% to 8.5%. The sequenced sample was PBMCs. Every receptor here comes from a female donor in good health and CMV-seronegative.

This chain uses TRBV5-8 with TRBJ2-3; TRBD2 is a possible D gene (6 bases). The CDR3 covers 14 residues. V lost 2 bases to trimming and J lost 1 base, with 8 bases between them. In germline, CDR1 is SGHTS, CDR2 YDEGEE. CDR3 region: CASSFGGGTDTQYF. In nucleotides, the CDR3 is TGTGCCAGCAGCTTCGGGGGAGGCACAGATACGCAGTATTTT. The full variable domain, in which reference TRBV5-8 and TRBJ2-3 provide the parts outside the CDR3, is EAGVTQSPTHLIKTRGQQATLRCSPISGHTSVYWYQQALGLGLQFLLWYDEGEERNRGNFPPRFSGRQFPNYSSELNVNALELEDSALYLCASSFGGGTDTQYFGPGTRLTVL.

Comment on this clone: This sample includes further DNA sequences coding for the same CDR3. The chain combines TRBV7-8 with TRBJ1-5; D is unclear. The germline V and J ends were trimmed by 2 bases and 4 bases, with 9 bases remaining between them. The CDR3 spans 14 residues. Germline-derived CDR1 and CDR2 are SGHVS and FQNEAQ. CDR3 DNA sequence: TGTGCCAGCAGCTTAAGTCCGGGGAATCAGCCCCAGCATTTT. Protein sequence: CASSLSPGNQPQHF. Looking up the rest from reference TRBV7-8 and TRBJ1-5 gives the full variable domain: GAGVSQSPRYKVAKRGQDVALRCDPISGHVSLFWYQQALGQGPEFLTYFQNEAQLDKSGLPSDRFFAERPEGSVSTLKIQRTQQEDSAVYLCASSLSPGNQPQHFGDGTRLSIL.

This chain links TRBV6-4 with TRBJ1-4; TRBD1 might be the D (5 bases). The germline CDR1 and CDR2 sequences are MRHNA and SNTAGT. V was clipped by 11 bases and J by 0 bases, with 22 bases between them. The CDR3 sequence is 17 residues long. CDR3 DNA: TGTGCCGGACCCCAGGGCTTCAACGTCGCAACTAATGAAAAACTGTTTTTT. Its protein product is CAGPQGFNVATNEKLFF.

The chain uses TRBV18 and TRBJ2-1; D not resolved. The CDR3 contains 12 residues. Trimming stripped 0 bases from V and 10 bases from J, with 7 bases between. Germline values: CDR1 KGHSH, CDR2 LQKENI. The CDR3 loop is CASSPPSSEQFF. Here the CDR3 DNA reads TGTGCCAGCTCACCACCTAGCTCGGAGCAGTTCTTC.

The rearrangement links TRBV27 to TRBJ1-6; D ambiguous. There are 14 residues in the CDR3. From germline, CDR1 is MNHEY and CDR2 SMNVEV (reference sequence). V shed 5 bases and J shed 0 bases, with 5 bases lying between them. CDR3 nucleotides: TGTGCCAGCAGTCCGAGCTCCTATAATTCACCCCTCCACTTT. It specifies CASSPSSYNSPLHF.

This chain links TRBV30 with TRBJ1-3; weak D call: TRBD1 (5 bases). The germline CDR1 and CDR2 sequences are GTSNPN and SVGIG (reference sequence). Trimming removed 2 bases at V and 7 bases at J, with 15 bases between. The CDR3 has 14 amino acids. CDR3: CAWSIQGGRNTIYF. The CDR3 region has the DNA TGTGCCTGGAGTATCCAGGGAGGCCGGAACACCATATATTTT.

The V and J genes are TRBV7-8 and TRBJ1-2; D is uncertain. The length of the CDR3 is 13 residues. Germline CDR1 and CDR2: SGHVS and FQNEAQ. Trimming shortened V by 2 bases and J by 6 bases, and 10 bases separated the two germline ends. The CDR3 region has the DNA TGTGCCAGCAGCTTACGTAGCAGAAATGGCTACACCTTC. Protein product: CASSLRSRNGYTF.

This chain uses TRBV19 with TRBJ2-2, with 8 bases fitting TRBD1. Germline lookup yields CDR1 LNHDA and CDR2 SQIVND (reference sequence). The CDR3 spans 21 residues. The trim removed 3 bases at V and 0 bases at J, leaving 18 bases unmatched. The CDR3 nucleotides are TGTGCCAGTAGTATTGAGGGGGGACAGGCTTACCGGCCCCCGAACACCGGGGAGCTGTTTTTT. It translates to CASSIEGGQAYRPPNTGELFF.

This chain connects TRBV7-2 to TRBJ1-5, with a possible D match to TRBD1 (5 bases). V lost 1 base and J 4 bases, leaving 8 bases between the germline ends. The germline gives CDR1 SGHTA, CDR2 FQGNSA. This CDR3 has 14 amino acids. CDR3 region: CASSLVTANQPQHF. As DNA, the CDR3 is TGTGCCAGCAGCTTAGTGACAGCAAATCAGCCCCAGCATTTT.